The clone carrying this T cell receptor beta chain was seen more than once but under ten times. Its cognate antigen is unknown. The V end lost 7 bases, the J end lost 3 bases, and 16 bases lay between the germline ends. There are 14 residues in the CDR3. Germline CDR1 and CDR2: MNHNS and SASEGT. This specimen comes from a study of T-cell memory formation after mild COVID-19. A 5'RACE reaction primed in the constant segment made cDNA libraries of TCR alpha and TCR beta, and these carried sample barcodes and UMIs. MiXCR, run by TCRdb on the 5' RACE reads, gives a single entry per CDR3 protein. The table lists about 420,000 distinct CDR3 sequences, around a quarter of them singletons. Study conclusions and caveats: Pre-infection memory contained some responding clones, which suggested that cross-reactive memory had joined. Shrinking CD4+ clones resided mostly in CM and EM, and CD8+ ones in EMRA.

The genes are TRBV6-1 and TRBJ2-7; D may be TRBD1 (6 bases). The sequenced sample was PBMCs or a T cell subset sorted from them (not recorded which). The receptor was derived from an adult woman who had mild COVID-19 (a few samples of this study predate the infection). Cell type and time point are not known. The CDR3 sequence: CASTQGSAFYEQYF. The CDR3 DNA sequence: TGTGCCAGCACTCAGGGGTCAGCCTTCTACGAGCAGTACTTC.